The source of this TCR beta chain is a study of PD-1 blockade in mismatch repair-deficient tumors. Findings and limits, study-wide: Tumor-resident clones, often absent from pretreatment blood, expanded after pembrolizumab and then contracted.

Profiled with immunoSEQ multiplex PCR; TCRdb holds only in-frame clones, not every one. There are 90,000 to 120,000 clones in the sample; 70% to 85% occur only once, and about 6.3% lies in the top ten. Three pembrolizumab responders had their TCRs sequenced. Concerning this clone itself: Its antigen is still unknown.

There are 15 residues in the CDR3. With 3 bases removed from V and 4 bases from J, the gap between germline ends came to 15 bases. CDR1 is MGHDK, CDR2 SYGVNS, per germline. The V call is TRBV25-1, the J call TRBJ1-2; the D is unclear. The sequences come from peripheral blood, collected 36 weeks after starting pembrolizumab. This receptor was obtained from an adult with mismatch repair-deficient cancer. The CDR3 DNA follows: TGTGCCAGCAGTGACAGGCAGAAGGAGAGCTATGGCTACACCTTC. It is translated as CASSDRQKESYGYTF.